This T cell receptor (beta chain) was profiled in a study of tumor-infiltrating lymphocytes in primary liver carcinoma. For the study at large: Every patient in the cohort had a primary liver carcinoma. That carcinoma was treated by surgical resection. Spanning 30 to 69 years of age, the patients were men and women. Overall study findings and caveats: Each sample was bulk and unsorted; consequently, CD4+ and CD8+ repertoires were not compared.

Concerning this clonotype itself: What it recognizes is unknown.

The V end lost 6 bases, the J end lost 1 base, and 11 bases lay between the germline ends. Germline CDR1 MNHNS, CDR2 SASEGT. The CDR3 length is 14 residues. The source of the blood RNA was unsorted whole blood, and germline DNA was extracted as well. Total RNA amounting to 450 to 500 ng was the source from which TCR beta cDNA was made with a constant-region primer. Researchers made the TCR beta libraries by running three nested multiplex PCR rounds with slightly modified ARM-PCR. It was with TRBV1-TRBV30 forward primers and a C-beta reverse primer that the first two PCR rounds were run, at roughly 10 cycles each. One entry per CDR3 protein results from TCRdb running MiXCR on the multiplex PCR reads. The data hold approximately 300,000 distinct CDR3 sequences, with about 60% observed a single time.

The chain couples TRBV6-1 to TRBJ2-3; D unclear. Sequencing used peripheral blood. This clonotype was obtained from a man aged 35-49 years with primary liver carcinoma and hepatitis B virus infection. CDR3 region: CASSSITRTDTQYF. DNA of the CDR3: TGTGCCAGCAGCTCAATTACCCGCACAGATACGCAGTATTTT.